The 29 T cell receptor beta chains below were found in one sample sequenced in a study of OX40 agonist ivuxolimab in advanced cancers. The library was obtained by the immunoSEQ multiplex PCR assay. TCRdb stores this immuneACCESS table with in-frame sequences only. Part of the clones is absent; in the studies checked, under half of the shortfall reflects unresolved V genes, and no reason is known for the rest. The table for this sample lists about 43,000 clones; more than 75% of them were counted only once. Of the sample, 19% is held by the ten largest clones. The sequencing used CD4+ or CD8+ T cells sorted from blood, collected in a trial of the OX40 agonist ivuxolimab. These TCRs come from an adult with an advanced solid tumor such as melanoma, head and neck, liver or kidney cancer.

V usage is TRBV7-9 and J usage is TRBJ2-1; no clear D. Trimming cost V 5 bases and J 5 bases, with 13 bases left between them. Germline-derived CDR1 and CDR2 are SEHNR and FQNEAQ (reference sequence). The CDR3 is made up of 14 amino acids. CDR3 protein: CASSPSRRNNEQFF. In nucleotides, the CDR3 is TGTGCCAGCAGCCCCTCGAGAAGGAACAATGAGCAGTTCTTC.

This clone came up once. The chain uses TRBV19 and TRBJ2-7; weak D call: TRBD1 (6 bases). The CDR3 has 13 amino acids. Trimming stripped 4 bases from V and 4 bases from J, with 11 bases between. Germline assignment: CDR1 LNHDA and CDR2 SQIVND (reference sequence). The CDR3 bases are TGTGCCAGTAGTACAGGGGCTGAATACGAGCAGTACTTC. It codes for CASSTGAEYEQYF.

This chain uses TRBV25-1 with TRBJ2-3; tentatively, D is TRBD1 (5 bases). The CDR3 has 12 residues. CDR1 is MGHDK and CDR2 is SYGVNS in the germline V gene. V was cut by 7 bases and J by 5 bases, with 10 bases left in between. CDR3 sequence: CASTEGEDTQYF. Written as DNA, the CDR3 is TGTGCCAGCACCGAAGGGGAAGATACGCAGTATTTT.

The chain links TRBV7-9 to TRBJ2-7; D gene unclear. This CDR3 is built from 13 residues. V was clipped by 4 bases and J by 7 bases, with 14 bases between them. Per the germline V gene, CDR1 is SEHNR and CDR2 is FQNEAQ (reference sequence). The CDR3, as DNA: TGTGCCAGCAGCTACTACTCTAGGGTGGAGCAGTACTTC. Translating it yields CASSYYSRVEQYF. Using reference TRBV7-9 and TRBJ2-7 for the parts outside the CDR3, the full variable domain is DTGVSQNPRHKITKRGQNVTFRCDPISEHNRLYWYRQTLGQGPEFLTYFQNEAQLEKSRLLSDRFSAERPKGSFSTLEIQRTEQGDSAMYLCASSYYSRVEQYFGPGTRLTVT.

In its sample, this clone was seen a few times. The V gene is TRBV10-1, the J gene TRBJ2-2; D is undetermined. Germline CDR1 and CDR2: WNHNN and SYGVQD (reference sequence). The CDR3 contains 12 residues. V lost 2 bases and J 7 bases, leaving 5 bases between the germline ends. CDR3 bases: TGCGCCAGCAGTGAGGGGCGCGGGGAGCTGTTTTTT. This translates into CASSEGRGELFF.

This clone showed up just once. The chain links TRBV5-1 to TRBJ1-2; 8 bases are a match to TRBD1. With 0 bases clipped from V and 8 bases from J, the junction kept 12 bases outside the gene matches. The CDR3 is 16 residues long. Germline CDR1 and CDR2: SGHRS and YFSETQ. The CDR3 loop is CASSLAGGTGPPGYTF. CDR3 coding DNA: TGCGCCAGCAGCTTGGCCGGGGGGACAGGTCCCCCGGGCTACACCTTC.

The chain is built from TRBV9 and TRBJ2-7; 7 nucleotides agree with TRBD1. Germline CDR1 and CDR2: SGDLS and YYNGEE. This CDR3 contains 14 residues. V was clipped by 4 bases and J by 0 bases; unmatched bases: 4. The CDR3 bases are TGTGCCAGCAGCCCAGGGGGTGCCTCCTACGAGCAGTACTTC. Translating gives CASSPGGASYEQYF.

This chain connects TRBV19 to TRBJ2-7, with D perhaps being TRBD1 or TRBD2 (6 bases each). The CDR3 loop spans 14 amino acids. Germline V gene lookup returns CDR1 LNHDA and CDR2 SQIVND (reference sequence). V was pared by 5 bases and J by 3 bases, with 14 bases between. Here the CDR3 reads CASSVGGGVYEQYF. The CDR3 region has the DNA TGTGCCAGTAGTGTGGGGGGCGGCGTCTACGAGCAGTACTTC.

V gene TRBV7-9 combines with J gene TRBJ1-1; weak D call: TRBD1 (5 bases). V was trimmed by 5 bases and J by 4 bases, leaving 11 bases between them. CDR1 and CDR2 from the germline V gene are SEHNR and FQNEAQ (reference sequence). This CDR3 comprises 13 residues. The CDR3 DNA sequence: TGTGCCAGCAGCCCCCCGGGGGTCACTGAAGCTTTCTTT. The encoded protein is CASSPPGVTEAFF. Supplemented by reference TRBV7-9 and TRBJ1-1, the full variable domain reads DTGVSQNPRHKITKRGQNVTFRCDPISEHNRLYWYRQTLGQGPEFLTYFQNEAQLEKSRLLSDRFSAERPKGSFSTLEIQRTEQGDSAMYLCASSPPGVTEAFFGQGTRLTVV.

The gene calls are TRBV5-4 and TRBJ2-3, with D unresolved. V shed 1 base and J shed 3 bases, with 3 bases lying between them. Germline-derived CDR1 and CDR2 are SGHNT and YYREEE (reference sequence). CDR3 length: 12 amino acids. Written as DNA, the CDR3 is TGTGCCAGCAGCTTGTTGACAGATACGCAGTATTTT. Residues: CASSLLTDTQYF.

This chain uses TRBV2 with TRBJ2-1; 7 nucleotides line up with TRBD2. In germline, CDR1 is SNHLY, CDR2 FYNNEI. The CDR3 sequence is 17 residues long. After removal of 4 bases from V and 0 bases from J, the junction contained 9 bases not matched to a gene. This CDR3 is CASSGGPSGSSYNEQFF. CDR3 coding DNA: TGTGCCAGCAGTGGGGGCCCTAGCGGCAGCTCCTACAATGAGCAGTTCTTC. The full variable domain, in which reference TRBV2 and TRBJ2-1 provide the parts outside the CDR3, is EPEVTQTPSHQVTQMGQEVILRCVPISNHLYFYWYRQILGQKVEFLVSFYNNEISEKSEIFDDQFSVERPDGSNFTLKIRSTKLEDSAMYFCASSGGPSGSSYNEQFFGPGTRLTVL.

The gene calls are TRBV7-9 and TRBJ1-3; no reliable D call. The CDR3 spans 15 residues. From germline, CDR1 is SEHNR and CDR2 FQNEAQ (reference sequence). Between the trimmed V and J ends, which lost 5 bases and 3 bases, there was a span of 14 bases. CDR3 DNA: TGTGCCAGCAGCCTTTTCTCAACCGGTGGAAACACCATATATTTT. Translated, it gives CASSLFSTGGNTIYF.

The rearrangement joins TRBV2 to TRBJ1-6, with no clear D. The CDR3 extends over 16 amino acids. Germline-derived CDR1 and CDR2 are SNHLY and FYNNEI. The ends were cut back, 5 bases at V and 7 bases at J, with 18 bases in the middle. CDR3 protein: CASSKVTDGFNSPLHF. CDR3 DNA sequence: TGTGCCAGCAGTAAAGTCACCGATGGGTTCAATTCACCCCTCCACTTT.

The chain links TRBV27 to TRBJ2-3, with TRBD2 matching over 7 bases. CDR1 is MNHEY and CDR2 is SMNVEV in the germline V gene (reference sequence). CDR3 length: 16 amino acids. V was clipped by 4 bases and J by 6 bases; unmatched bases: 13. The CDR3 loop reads CASSSVRAGEGDTQYF. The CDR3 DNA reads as TGTGCCAGCAGTTCGGTTAGGGCGGGAGAGGGGGATACGCAGTATTTT.

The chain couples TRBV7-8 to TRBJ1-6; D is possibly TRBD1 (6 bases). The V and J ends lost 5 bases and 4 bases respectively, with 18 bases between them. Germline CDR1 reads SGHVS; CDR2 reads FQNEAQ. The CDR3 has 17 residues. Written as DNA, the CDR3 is TGTGCCAGCAGCCCCCGTGCTCCGGGGGCGTATAATTCACCCCTCCACTTT. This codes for CASSPRAPGAYNSPLHF.

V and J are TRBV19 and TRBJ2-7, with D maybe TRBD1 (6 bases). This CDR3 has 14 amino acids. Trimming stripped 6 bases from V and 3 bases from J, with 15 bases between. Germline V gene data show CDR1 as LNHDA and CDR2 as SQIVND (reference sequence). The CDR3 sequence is CASSLQGQGYEQYF. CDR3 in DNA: TGTGCCAGTAGCCTCCAGGGGCAAGGCTACGAGCAGTACTTC.

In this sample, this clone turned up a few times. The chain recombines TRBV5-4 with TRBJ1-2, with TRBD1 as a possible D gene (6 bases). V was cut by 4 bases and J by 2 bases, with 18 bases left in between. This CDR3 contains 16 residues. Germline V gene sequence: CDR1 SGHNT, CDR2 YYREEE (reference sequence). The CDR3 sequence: CASSPSLGQLNYGYTF. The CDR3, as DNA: TGTGCCAGCAGCCCCAGCTTGGGACAACTAAACTATGGCTACACCTTC. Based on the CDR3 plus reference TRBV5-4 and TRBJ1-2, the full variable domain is ETGVTQSPTHLIKTRGQQVTLRCSSQSGHNTVSWYQQALGQGPQFIFQYYREEENGRGNFPPRFSGLQFPNYSSELNVNALELDDSALYLCASSPSLGQLNYGYTFGSGTRLTVV.

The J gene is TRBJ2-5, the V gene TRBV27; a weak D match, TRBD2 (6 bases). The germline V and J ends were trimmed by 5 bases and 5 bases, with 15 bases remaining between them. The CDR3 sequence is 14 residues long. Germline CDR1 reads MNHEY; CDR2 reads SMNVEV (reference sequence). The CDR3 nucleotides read TGTGCCAGCAGTCCACAAGATCGGGGGGAGACCCAGTACTTC. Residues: CASSPQDRGETQYF.

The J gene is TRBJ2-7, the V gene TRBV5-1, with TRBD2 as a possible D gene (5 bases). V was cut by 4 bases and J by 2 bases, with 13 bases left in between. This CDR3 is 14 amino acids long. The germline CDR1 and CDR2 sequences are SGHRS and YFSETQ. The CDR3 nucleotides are TGCGCCAGCAGCCTCGTGGGAGCGGCCTACGAGCAGTACTTC. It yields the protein CASSLVGAAYEQYF. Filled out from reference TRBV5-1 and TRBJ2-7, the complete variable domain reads KAGVTQTPRYLIKTRGQQVTLSCSPISGHRSVSWYQQTPGQGLQFLFEYFSETQRNKGNFPGRFSGRQFSNSRSEMNVSTLELGDSALYLCASSLVGAAYEQYFGPGTRLTVT.

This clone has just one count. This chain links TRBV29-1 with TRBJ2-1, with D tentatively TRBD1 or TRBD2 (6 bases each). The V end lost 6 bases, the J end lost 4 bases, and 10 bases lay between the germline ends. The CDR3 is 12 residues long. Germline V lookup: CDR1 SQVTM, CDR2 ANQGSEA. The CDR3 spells CSVRDIYNEQFF. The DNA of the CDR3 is TGCAGCGTGCGGGACATTTACAATGAGCAGTTCTTC.

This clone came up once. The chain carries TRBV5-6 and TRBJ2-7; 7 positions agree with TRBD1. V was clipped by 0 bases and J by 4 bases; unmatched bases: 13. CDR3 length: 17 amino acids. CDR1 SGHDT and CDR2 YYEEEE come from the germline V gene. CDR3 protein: CASSLAFSRQGFYEQYF. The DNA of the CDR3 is TGTGCCAGCAGCTTGGCTTTCTCGAGACAGGGCTTTTACGAGCAGTACTTC.

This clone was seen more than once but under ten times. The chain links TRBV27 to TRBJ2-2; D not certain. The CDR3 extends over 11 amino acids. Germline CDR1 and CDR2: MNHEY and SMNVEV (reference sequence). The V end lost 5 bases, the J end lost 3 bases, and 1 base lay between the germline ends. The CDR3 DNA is TGTGCCAGCAGTGACACCGGGGAGCTGTTTTTT. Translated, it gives CASSDTGELFF.

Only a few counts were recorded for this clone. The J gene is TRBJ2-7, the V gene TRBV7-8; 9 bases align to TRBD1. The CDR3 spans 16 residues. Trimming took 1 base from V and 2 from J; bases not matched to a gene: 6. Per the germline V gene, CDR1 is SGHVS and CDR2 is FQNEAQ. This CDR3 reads CASSLGGTGSAYEQYF. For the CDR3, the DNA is TGTGCCAGCAGCTTAGGCGGGACAGGGTCGGCCTACGAGCAGTACTTC.

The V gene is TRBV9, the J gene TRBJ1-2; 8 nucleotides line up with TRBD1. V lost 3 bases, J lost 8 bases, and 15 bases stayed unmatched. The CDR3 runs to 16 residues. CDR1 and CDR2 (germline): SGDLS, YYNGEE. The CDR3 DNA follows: TGTGCCAGCAGCGCCTCCGTAACCCAGGGGGCCGAAGGCTACACCTTC. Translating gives CASSASVTQGAEGYTF.

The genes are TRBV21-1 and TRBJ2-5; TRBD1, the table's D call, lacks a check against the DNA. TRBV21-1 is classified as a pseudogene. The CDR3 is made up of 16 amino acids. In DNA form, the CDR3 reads TGTGCCAGCAGCAACGGAAGCCGGGACAGGGTCGAGACCCAGTACTTC. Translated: CASSNGSRDRVETQYF.

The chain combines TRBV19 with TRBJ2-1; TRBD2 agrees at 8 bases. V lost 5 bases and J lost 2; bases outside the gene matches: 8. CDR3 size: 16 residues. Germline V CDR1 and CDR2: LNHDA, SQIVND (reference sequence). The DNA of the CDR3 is TGTGCCAGTAGTGTCGGATTAGCGGGACCCTACAATGAGCAGTTCTTC. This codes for CASSVGLAGPYNEQFF. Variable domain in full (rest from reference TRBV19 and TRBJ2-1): DGGITQSPKYLFRKEGQNVTLSCEQNLNHDAMYWYRQDPGQGLRLIYYSQIVNDFQKGDIAEGYSVSREKKESFPLTVTSAQKNPTAFYLCASSVGLAGPYNEQFFGPGTRLTVL.

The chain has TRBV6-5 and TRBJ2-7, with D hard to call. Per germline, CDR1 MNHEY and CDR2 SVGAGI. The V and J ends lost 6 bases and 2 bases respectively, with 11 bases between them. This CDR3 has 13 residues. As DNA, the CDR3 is TGTGCCAGCAGCCTCCTAGACACCTACGAGCAGTACTTC. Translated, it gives CASSLLDTYEQYF.

This CDR3 is CASSTPRGSYQPQHF. The CDR3 DNA is TGTGCCAGTAGTACGCCCAGGGGGTCTTATCAGCCCCAGCATTTT. The V gene is TRBV19, the J gene TRBJ1-5, with 7 bases that match TRBD1. V was pared by 4 bases and J by 5 bases, with 8 bases of the junction left unmatched. Germline-derived CDR1 and CDR2 are LNHDA and SQIVND (reference sequence). The CDR3 length is 15 residues.

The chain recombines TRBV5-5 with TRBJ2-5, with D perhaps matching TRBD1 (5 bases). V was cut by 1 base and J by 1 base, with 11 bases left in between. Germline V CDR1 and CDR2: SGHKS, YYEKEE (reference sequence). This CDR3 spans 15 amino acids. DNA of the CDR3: TGTGCCAGCAGCTTGACAGGTTTTTTCCAAGAGACCCAGTACTTC. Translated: CASSLTGFFQETQYF.